This T cell receptor beta chain was observed in a study of blood T cells in healthy people across ages. A second about 6 to 12 cycle PCR used barcoded and J-beta primers. Each single sample gave us at least 3 million CDR3-containing paired-end reads. MiXCR was run by TCRdb on the 5' RACE reads, yielding one entry per CDR3 protein. Of 850,000 or so distinct CDR3 sequences listed, under 30% are singletons. Broader study findings: With unsorted PBMCs, a conclusive comparison of naive versus antigen-experienced cells was not possible. As age increased, TCR beta diversity per million T cells fell in a roughly linear fashion.

Of note for this clonotype: Its antigen is not identified.

V was trimmed by 6 bases and J by 9 bases, leaving 19 bases between them. The CDR3 is 14 residues long. This receptor was obtained from an elderly woman in good health. The V call is TRBV12-3 or TRBV12-4, the J call TRBJ2-3; D might be TRBD1 or TRBD2, each matching 5 bases. The specimen sequenced was blood. The CDR3 sequence: CASRGWDEGSTQYF. CDR3 nucleotide sequence: TGTGCCAGCAGGGGATGGGACGAGGGGAGCACGCAGTATTTT.